This TCR beta chain was recorded in a study of blood T cell repertoires in COVID-19. Study as a whole: Italy, Spain and the United States were the sources of the convalescent and acute COVID-19 samples.

In the authors' workflow: For nucleated cells, counts were estimated from reference gene primer amplification. TCRdb keeps only in-frame clones here, not all; method: immunoSEQ multiplex PCR. V and J calls and clone size follow that table, whereas D and trimming were derived from the DNA. The sample has approximately 440,000 clones; about 85% are singletons. Membership in each cohort depended on participant-reported clinical history. This clonotype originated in a woman aged 18-30 years who had recovered from COVID-19. The material sequenced was PBMCs or T cells enriched from blood (not recorded which).

The chain's CDR3 is CASSFRVGEKLFF. CDR3 bases: TGTGCCAGCAGCTTCAGGGTGGGGGAAAAACTGTTTTTT. V is TRBV7-9 and J is TRBJ1-4; possible D gene TRBD1, 5 bases. V was clipped by 3 bases and J by 8 bases, with 10 bases between them. The CDR3 has 13 amino acids. CDR1 is SEHNR and CDR2 is FQNEAQ in the germline V gene (reference sequence).